One T cell receptor (beta chain) is described in this entry. V lost 4 bases to trimming and J lost 1 base, with 8 bases between them. The length of the CDR3 is 14 residues. The germline gives CDR1 SGDLS, CDR2 YYNGEE. This specimen comes from a study of blood T cell repertoires in COVID-19. Background on the study: The United States, Italy and Spain provided the acute and convalescent COVID-19 samples. T cells, B-cell-depleted T cells, or PBMCs provided the cDNA or gDNA that served as material.

The authors' processing: Amplification of reference gene primers was used by the study to estimate nucleated cell counts. Clones were sequenced by immunoSEQ multiplex PCR, and TCRdb holds only the in-frame ones, with some missing. The D gene and trimming were derived from the DNA, and the V and J assignments and clone size from that table. This table has roughly 55,000 clones, over 70% appearing once. The gene calls are TRBV9 and TRBJ2-2, with TRBD2 as a possible D gene (5 bases). The sequence came from a human donor with active or convalescent COVID-19. The donor label of this sample is uncertain. The source material was peripheral blood. The CDR3 region has the DNA TGTGCCAGCAGCAGGACTGTGAACACCGGGGAGCTGTTTTTT. It codes for CASSRTVNTGELFF. Supplemented by reference TRBV9 and TRBJ2-2, the full variable domain reads DSGVTQTPKHLITATGQRVTLRCSPRSGDLSVYWYQQSLDQGLQFLIQYYNGEERAKGNILERFSAQQFPDLHSELNLSSLELGDSALYFCASSRTVNTGELFFGEGSRLTVL.